These T cell receptor beta chains were read from a single sample in a study of cytomegalovirus exposure and HLA in healthy donors. Sequencing used immunoSEQ multiplex PCR; TCRdb keeps in-frame clones, though not all of them. The sample gives 75,000 or so clones, around 70% of which show up once; 20% to 25% is in the top ten. Sequencing was done on a sample of PBMCs. The receptor set was obtained from a woman aged 25-40 years in good health and CMV-seropositive. The CDR3 runs from the conserved cysteine through the conserved F or W. Fields, in order: CDR3 length, J gene, D gene, clone size, V gene, CDR3 protein, CDR3 DNA. A D gene is named only where the DNA matches it firmly. Size is stated for part of the rows, as once, few or many counts, or as a class when the clone is expanded.

15 | TRBJ2-7 | TRBD1 | NA | TRBV28 | CASSLGGQGSYEQYF | TGTGCCAGCAGCCTGGGAGGACAGGGTTCCTACGAGCAGTACTTC
11 | TRBJ2-1 | NA | few | TRBV6-5 | CASSYMREQFF | TGTGCCAGCAGTTACATGCGTGAGCAGTTCTTC
11 | TRBJ2-5 | NA | NA | TRBV29-1 | CSVGGRETQYF | TGCAGCGTTGGAGGGAGGGAGACCCAGTACTTC
16 | TRBJ2-7 | TRBD2 | few | TRBV5-6 | CASSLAEAGGYYEQYF | TGTGCCAGCAGCCTCGCAGAAGCGGGAGGTTACTACGAGCAGTACTTC
13 | TRBJ1-2 | NA | NA | TRBV2 | CASSGDWENGYTF | TGTGCCAGCAGTGGGGATTGGGAGAATGGCTACACCTTC
17 | TRBJ2-3 | TRBD1 | NA | TRBV9 | CASSVASGQFLTDTQYF | TGTGCCAGCAGCGTTGCCTCGGGACAGTTCCTCACAGATACGCAGTATTTT
13 | TRBJ1-2 | NA | NA | TRBV6-6 | CASSYRGGDGYTF | TGTGCCAGCAGTTATAGAGGGGGAGATGGCTACACCTTC
17 | TRBJ1-1 | NA | once | TRBV28 | CASSPLSWRGMNTEAFF | TGTGCCAGCAGTCCTCTATCCTGGAGAGGAATGAACACTGAAGCTTTCTTT
13 | TRBJ2-3 | NA | few | TRBV6-5 | CASRNLGTKTQYF | TGTGCCAGCAGGAACCTCGGGACAAAGACGCAGTATTTT
15 | TRBJ1-2 | TRBD1 | NA | TRBV30 | CAWRGTPDRGHGYTF | TGTGCCTGGAGGGGAACTCCTGACAGGGGGCATGGCTACACCTTC
17 | TRBJ1-2 | NA | NA | TRBV28 | CASSLGLRAGANYGYTF | TGTGCCAGCAGTTTAGGGCTGCGGGCAGGCGCCAACTATGGCTACACCTTC
15 | TRBJ2-7 | NA | NA | TRBV28 | CASRSTGWSSYEQYF | TGTGCCAGCAGGTCTACAGGGTGGAGCTCCTACGAGCAGTACTTC
15 | TRBJ2-7 | TRBD1 | NA | TRBV4-1 | CASSQKQGDPYEQYF | TGCGCCAGCAGCCAAAAACAGGGGGACCCCTACGAGCAGTACTTC
15 | TRBJ2-7 | NA | NA | TRBV6-1 | CASSEAFFGSYEQYF | TGTGCCAGCAGTGAAGCTTTCTTCGGCTCCTACGAGCAGTACTTC
11 | TRBJ1-2 | NA | NA | TRBV29-1 | CSVDRAGGYTF | TGCAGCGTTGATCGTGCGGGTGGCTACACCTTC
11 | TRBJ2-2 | NA | NA | TRBV2 | CASTGAGELFF | TGTGCCAGCACCGGAGCCGGGGAGCTGTTTTTT
16 | TRBJ1-1 | TRBD1 | once | TRBV28 | CASSPTGGGGNTEAFF | TGTGCCAGCAGCCCTACAGGGGGCGGCGGGAACACTGAAGCTTTCTTT
16 | TRBJ2-7 | NA | NA | TRBV7-2 | CASSLAGGGISYEQYF | TGTGCCAGCAGCTTAGCGGGAGGGGGGATTTCCTACGAGCAGTACTTC
11 | TRBJ1-1 | NA | NA | TRBV6-5 | CASSSGIEAFF | TGTGCCAGCAGTTCGGGAATTGAAGCTTTCTTT
14 | TRBJ1-2 | NA | NA | TRBV13 | CASSLAAGEYGYTF | TGTGCCAGCAGCTTAGCGGCAGGGGAATATGGCTACACCTTC
14 | TRBJ2-1 | NA | NA | TRBV2 | CASSVRTRNNEQFF | TGTGCCAGCAGTGTTCGAACACGAAACAATGAGCAGTTCTTC
16 | TRBJ2-3 | TRBD1 | few | TRBV6-5 | CASSYSWTGSTDTQYF | TGTGCCAGCAGTTACTCTTGGACAGGGAGCACAGATACGCAGTATTTT
15 | TRBJ2-2 | NA | few | TRBV14 | CASSQLRGNTGELFF | TGTGCCAGCAGCCAATTGCGGGGGAACACCGGGGAGCTGTTTTTT
16 | TRBJ2-7 | NA | NA | TRBV4-1 | CASSQESAGPFYEQYF | TGCGCCAGCAGCCAAGAATCAGCGGGTCCGTTCTACGAGCAGTACTTC
14 | TRBJ2-7 | NA | few | TRBV7-9 | CASSPKGVAYEQYF | TGTGCCAGCAGCCCAAAGGGAGTCGCCTACGAGCAGTACTTC
16 | TRBJ2-3 | NA | NA | TRBV29-1 | CSVEVVAHLLPDTQYF | TGCAGCGTTGAAGTGGTGGCTCATCTCCTTCCAGATACGCAGTATTTT
15 | TRBJ2-3 | TRBD2 | once | TRBV15 | CATSRDAGAPDTQYF | TGTGCCACCAGCAGAGATGCGGGAGCACCAGATACGCAGTATTTT
12 | TRBJ1-2 | NA | NA | TRBV6-5 | CASSYWGDGYTF | TGTGCCAGCAGTTATTGGGGGGATGGCTACACCTTC
14 | TRBJ2-2 | NA | NA | TRBV27 | CASSPIIPGGELFF | TGTGCCAGCAGCCCAATAATCCCGGGCGGGGAGCTGTTTTTT
13 | TRBJ2-5 | NA | NA | TRBV29-1 | CSVEGSSVETQYF | TGCAGCGTTGAAGGTTCTAGCGTAGAGACCCAGTACTTC
12 | TRBJ1-1 | NA | NA | TRBV4-2 | CASSQGQTEAFF | TGTGCCAGCAGCCAGGGGCAGACTGAAGCTTTCTTT
16 | TRBJ2-1 | TRBD2 | NA | TRBV2 | CASSSLLAGGVNEQFF | TGTGCCAGCAGCTCCCTACTAGCGGGAGGCGTCAATGAGCAGTTCTTC
11 | TRBJ2-7 | NA | NA | TRBV10-2 | CASSSRVEQYF | TGCGCCAGCAGTAGTCGGGTGGAACAGTACTTC
14 | TRBJ1-2 | NA | NA | TRBV30 | CAWSRQLYNYGYTF | TGTGCCTGGAGTCGACAGCTATATAACTATGGCTACACCTTC
16 | TRBJ2-2 | TRBD2 | NA | TRBV5-1 | CASSSSSGAGTGELFF | TGCGCCAGCAGCTCCTCTAGCGGAGCGGGCACCGGGGAGCTGTTTTTT
12 | TRBJ2-7 | NA | few | TRBV2 | CASKDTTYEQYF | TGTGCCAGCAAGGACACAACCTACGAGCAGTACTTC
14 | TRBJ2-7 | NA | NA | TRBV27 | CASSSLLSSYEQYF | TGTGCCAGCAGCTCCCTCTTGAGCTCCTACGAGCAGTACTTC
12 | TRBJ1-1 | NA | NA | TRBV6-6 | CASSPLATEAFF | TGTGCCAGCAGTCCCCTCGCGACTGAAGCTTTCTTT
14 | TRBJ1-1 | NA | once | TRBV7-3 | CASSLGGLNTEAFF | TGTGCCAGCAGCTTAGGGGGGTTAAACACTGAAGCTTTCTTT
10 | TRBJ1-2 | NA | NA | TRBV6-6 | CATRQGGYTF | TGTGCCACCAGGCAGGGTGGCTACACCTTC
16 | TRBJ2-6 | TRBD1 | NA | TRBV6-1 | CASSDPGGGGANVLTF | TGTGCCAGCAGTGACCCAGGGGGCGGAGGGGCCAACGTCCTGACTTTC
14 | TRBJ1-1 | TRBD1 | NA | TRBV2 | CASKNTGGSTEAFF | TGTGCCAGCAAGAATACAGGGGGAAGCACTGAAGCTTTCTTT
15 | TRBJ2-5 | TRBD2 | NA | TRBV7-2 | CASSFGLAGEETQYF | TGTGCCAGCAGCTTCGGACTAGCAGGGGAAGAGACCCAGTACTTC
15 | TRBJ2-3 | NA | few | TRBV29-1 | CSVPRGALPGDTQYF | TGCAGCGTTCCCCGGGGGGCACTCCCCGGAGATACGCAGTATTTT
14 | TRBJ1-1 | NA | NA | TRBV2 | CASSQGNRNTEAFF | TGTGCCAGCAGTCAGGGAAATAGGAACACTGAAGCTTTCTTT
13 | TRBJ1-2 | TRBD1 | few | TRBV7-3 | CASSSGQGHGYTF | TGTGCCAGCAGCTCCGGACAGGGCCATGGCTACACCTTC
13 | TRBJ1-1 | NA | once | TRBV15 | CATSRDGLAGAFF | TGTGCCACCAGCAGAGACGGACTGGCCGGGGCTTTCTTT
15 | TRBJ2-7 | TRBD2 | few | TRBV5-4 | CASSEPLAGAGEQYF | TGTGCCAGCAGCGAACCTCTAGCGGGAGCAGGAGAGCAGTACTTC
13 | TRBJ2-6 | NA | NA | TRBV11-2 | CASSLSGANVLTF | TGTGCCAGCAGCCTATCTGGGGCCAACGTCCTGACTTTC